This record covers a single TCR beta chain. Antigen unknown. Germline-derived CDR1 and CDR2 are SGHTA and FQGNSA. Trimming cost V 3 bases and J 7 bases; bases outside gene matches: 9. This CDR3 has 15 amino acids. The sample belongs to a study of OX40 agonist ivuxolimab in advanced cancers. Whole-study results and caveats: CD8+ T cells (on average) carried more expanded clones than CD4+ T cells. Certain nonresponding patients likewise had low normalized T-cell clonal expansion.

Method: immunoSEQ multiplex PCR; TCRdb's copy keeps in-frame clones and lacks some. The sample includes over 35,000 clones, approximately 90% of them seen just once. This chain connects TRBV7-2 to TRBJ1-3; 7 bases are shared with TRBD1. This TCR was sampled from an adult with an advanced solid tumor such as melanoma, head and neck, liver or kidney cancer. Source: CD4+ or CD8+ T cells sorted from blood, taken in a trial of the OX40 agonist ivuxolimab. The CDR3 bases are TGTGCCAGCAGCTTCCGACAGGGTCCTCTTAACACCATATATTTT. Protein product: CASSFRQGPLNTIYF.